Below, one TCR beta chain is given with its context. Its antigen is unidentified. The data were obtained in a study of cytomegalovirus exposure and HLA in healthy donors. Study-wide points: Apart from CMV serostatus, no immune exposure information was available. Reports credit the classifier with highly specific, highly sensitive diagnosis of cytomegalovirus status. Specificity for CMV antigens was confirmed in vitro for a few of the CMV-associated chains.

Trimming removed 6 bases at V and 6 bases at J, with 17 bases between. Germline-derived CDR1 and CDR2 are MNHEY and SMNVEV (reference sequence). The length of the CDR3 is 15 residues. The PCR was carried out with 60 Vbeta primers and 13 Jbeta primers. Sequenced by immunoSEQ multiplex PCR; TCRdb stores in-frame clones only, minus some. Here the sample spans more than 110,000 clones, 78% being singletons. The material sequenced was PBMCs. This clonotype was obtained from a male donor in good health and CMV-seronegative. V and J are TRBV27 and TRBJ2-2, with D possibly TRBD1 on 6 matching bases. CDR3 protein: CASRPHLGAAGELFF. The CDR3 DNA reads as TGTGCCAGCAGGCCCCACCTGGGGGCAGCCGGGGAGCTGTTTTTT.